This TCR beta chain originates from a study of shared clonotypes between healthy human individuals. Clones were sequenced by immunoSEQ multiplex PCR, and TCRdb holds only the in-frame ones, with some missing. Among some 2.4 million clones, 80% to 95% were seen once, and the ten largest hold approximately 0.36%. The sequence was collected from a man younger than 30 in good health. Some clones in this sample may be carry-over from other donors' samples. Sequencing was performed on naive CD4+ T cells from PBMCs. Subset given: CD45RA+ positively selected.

CDR3 nucleotide sequence: TGTGCCACCAGCAAGGGGAGGGACAGGGGGCTTGGCTACACCTTC. Amino acid sequence: CATSKGRDRGLGYTF. The gene calls are TRBV15 and TRBJ1-2, with 12 bases fitting TRBD1. V shed 4 bases and J 7 bases; nucleotides not matched to a gene: 7. The CDR3 covers 15 residues. Germline V gene data show CDR1 as LNHNV and CDR2 as YYDKDF (reference sequence).